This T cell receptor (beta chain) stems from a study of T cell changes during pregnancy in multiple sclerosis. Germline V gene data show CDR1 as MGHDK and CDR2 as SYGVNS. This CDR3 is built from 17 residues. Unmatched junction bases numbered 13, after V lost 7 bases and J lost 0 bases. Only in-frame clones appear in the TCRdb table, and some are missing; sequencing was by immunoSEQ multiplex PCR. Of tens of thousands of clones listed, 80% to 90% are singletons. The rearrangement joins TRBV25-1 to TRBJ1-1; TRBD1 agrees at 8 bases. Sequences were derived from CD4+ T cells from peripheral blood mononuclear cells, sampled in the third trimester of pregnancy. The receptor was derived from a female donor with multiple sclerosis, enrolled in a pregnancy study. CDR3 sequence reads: CASNPSPRGHMNTEAFF. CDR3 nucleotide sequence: TGTGCCAGCAACCCATCGCCCAGGGGGCACATGAACACTGAAGCTTTCTTT.